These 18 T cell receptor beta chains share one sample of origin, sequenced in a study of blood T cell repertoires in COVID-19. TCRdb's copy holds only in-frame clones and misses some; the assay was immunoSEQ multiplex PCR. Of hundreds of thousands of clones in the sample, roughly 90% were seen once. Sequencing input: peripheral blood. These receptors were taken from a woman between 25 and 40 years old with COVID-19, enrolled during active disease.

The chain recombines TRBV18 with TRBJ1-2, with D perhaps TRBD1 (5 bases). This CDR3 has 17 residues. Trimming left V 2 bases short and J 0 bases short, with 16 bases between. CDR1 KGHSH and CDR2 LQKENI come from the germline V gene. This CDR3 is CASSPDGRAQANYGYTF. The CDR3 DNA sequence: TGTGCCAGCTCACCAGATGGCAGGGCCCAGGCTAACTATGGCTACACCTTC.

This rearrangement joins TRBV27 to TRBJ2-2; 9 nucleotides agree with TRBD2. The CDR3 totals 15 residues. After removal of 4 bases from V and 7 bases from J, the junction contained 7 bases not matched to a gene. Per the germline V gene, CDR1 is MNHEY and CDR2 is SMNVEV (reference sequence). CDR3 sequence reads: CASSSDGLARGELFF. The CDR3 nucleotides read TGTGCCAGCAGTTCAGACGGACTAGCGCGCGGGGAGCTGTTTTTT.

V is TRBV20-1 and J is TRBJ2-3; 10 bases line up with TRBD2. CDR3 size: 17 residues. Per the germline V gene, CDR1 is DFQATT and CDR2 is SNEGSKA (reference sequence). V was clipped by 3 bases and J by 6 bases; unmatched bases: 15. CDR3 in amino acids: CSASMGIAGGARDTQYF. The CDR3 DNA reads TGCAGTGCTAGTATGGGGATAGCGGGAGGAGCTCGGGATACGCAGTATTTT.

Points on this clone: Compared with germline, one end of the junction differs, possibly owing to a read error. The CDR3 loop is CATSALEGGYTF. The CDR3, as DNA: TGCGCCACCAGTGCCTTGGAGGGGGGCTACACCTTC. The genes are TRBV24-1 and TRBJ1-2; perhaps TRBD1 as D (5 bases). The CDR3 spans 12 residues. CDR1 KGHDR and CDR2 SFDVKD come from the germline V gene.

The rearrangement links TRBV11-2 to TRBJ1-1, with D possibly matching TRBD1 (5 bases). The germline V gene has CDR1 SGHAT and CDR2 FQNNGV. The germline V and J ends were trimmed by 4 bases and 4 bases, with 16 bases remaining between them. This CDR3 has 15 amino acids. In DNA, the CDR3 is TGTGCCAGCAGCTCACCCCTGGGGCGGGGCACTGAAGCTTTCTTT. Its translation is CASSSPLGRGTEAFF. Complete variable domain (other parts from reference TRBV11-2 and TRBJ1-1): EAGVAQSPRYKIIEKRQSVAFWCNPISGHATLYWYQQILGQGPKLLIQFQNNGVVDDSQLPKDRFSAERLKGVDSTLKIQPAKLEDSAVYLCASSSPLGRGTEAFFGQGTRLTVV.

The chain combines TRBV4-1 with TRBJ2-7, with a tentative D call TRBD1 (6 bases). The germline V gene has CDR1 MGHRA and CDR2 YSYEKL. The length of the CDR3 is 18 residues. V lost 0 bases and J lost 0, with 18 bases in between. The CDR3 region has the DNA TGCGCCAGCAGCCAAGACCAGTTCCTACAGGGCCTCTCCTACGAGCAGTACTTC. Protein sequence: CASSQDQFLQGLSYEQYF.

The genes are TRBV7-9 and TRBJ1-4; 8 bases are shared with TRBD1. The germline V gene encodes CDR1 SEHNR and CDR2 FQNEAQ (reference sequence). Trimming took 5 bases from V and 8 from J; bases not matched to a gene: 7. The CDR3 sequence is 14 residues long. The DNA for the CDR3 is TGTGCCAGCAGCCTTCAGGGGGCATGGGAAAAACTGTTTTTT. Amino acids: CASSLQGAWEKLFF.

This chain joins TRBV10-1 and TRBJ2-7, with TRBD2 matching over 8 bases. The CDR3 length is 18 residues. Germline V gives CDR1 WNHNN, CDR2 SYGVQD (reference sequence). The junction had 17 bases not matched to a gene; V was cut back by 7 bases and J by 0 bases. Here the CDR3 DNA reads TGCGCCAGCACCACCCCCATCCGAGGGACTAGGGGCTCCTACGAGCAGTACGTC. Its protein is CASTTPIRGTRGSYEQYV.

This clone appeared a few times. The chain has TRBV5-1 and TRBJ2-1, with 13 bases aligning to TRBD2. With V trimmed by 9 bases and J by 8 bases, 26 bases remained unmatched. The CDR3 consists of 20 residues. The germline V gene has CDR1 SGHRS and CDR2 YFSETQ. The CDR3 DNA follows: TGCGCCAATTCGCAACGATCGTGGGTAAGAGGGACTAGCGGGGTTTATGAGCAGTTCTTC. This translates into CANSQRSWVRGTSGVYEQFF.

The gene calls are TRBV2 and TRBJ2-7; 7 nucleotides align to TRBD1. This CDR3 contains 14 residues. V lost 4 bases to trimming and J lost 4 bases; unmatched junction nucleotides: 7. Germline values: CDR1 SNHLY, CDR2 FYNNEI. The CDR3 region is CASSVLGGGYEQYF. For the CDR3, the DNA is TGTGCCAGCAGTGTGTTAGGGGGCGGATACGAGCAGTACTTC.

The CDR3 is CASSLGRGSSYEQYV. In DNA, the CDR3 is TGTGCCAGCAGCTTAGGCCGCGGAAGCTCCTACGAGCAGTACGTC. The V call is TRBV7-2, the J call TRBJ2-7; D remains unclear. The CDR3 is 15 amino acids. The germline V gene encodes CDR1 SGHTA and CDR2 FQGNSA. Trimming took off 1 base at V and 0 bases at J, with 10 bases between the two ends.

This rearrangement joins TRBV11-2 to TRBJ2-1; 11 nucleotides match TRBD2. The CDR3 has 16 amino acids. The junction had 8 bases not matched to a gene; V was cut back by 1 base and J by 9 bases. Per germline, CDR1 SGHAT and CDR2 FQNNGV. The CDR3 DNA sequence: TGTGCCAGCAGCTTAGCCCAACTAGCGGGAGATGGTGAGCAGTTCTTC. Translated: CASSLAQLAGDGEQFF.

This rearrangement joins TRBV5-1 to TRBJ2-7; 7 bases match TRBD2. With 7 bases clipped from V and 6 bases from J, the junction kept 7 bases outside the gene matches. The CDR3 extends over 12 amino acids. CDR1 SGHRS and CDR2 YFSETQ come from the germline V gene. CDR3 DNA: TGCGCCAGCTATTATCCGGGGGGCGAGCAGTACTTC. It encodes CASYYPGGEQYF.

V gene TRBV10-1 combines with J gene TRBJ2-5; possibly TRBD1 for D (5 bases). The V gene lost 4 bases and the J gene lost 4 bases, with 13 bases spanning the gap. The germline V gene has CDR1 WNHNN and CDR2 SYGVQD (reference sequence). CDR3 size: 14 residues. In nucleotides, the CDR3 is TGCGCCAGCAGTGTGAACAGGCAACGAGAGACCCAGTACTTC. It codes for CASSVNRQRETQYF.

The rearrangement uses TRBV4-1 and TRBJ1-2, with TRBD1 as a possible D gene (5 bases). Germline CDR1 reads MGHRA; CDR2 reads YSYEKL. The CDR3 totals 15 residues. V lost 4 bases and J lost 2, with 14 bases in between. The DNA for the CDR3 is TGCGCCAGCAGCCCAAGTACAGGAGAAAACTATGGCTACACCTTC. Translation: CASSPSTGENYGYTF.

The CDR3 DNA reads as TGTGCCAGCAGCAAAAGCGACGGGGGGGATACTAAACGGTCCTCTTACGAGCAGTACGTC. The encoded protein is CASSKSDGGDTKRSSYEQYV. V is TRBV21-1 and J is TRBJ2-7; the table assigns TRBD2, which was not confirmed against the DNA. TRBV21-1 is described as a pseudogene. This CDR3 has 20 residues.

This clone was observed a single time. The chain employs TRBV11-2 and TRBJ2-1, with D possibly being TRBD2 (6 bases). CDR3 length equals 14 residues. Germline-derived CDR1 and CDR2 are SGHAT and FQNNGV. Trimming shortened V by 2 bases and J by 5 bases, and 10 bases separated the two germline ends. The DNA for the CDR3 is TGTGCCAGCAGCTTACTGGCGGGGAACAATGAGCAGTTCTTC. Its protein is CASSLLAGNNEQFF.

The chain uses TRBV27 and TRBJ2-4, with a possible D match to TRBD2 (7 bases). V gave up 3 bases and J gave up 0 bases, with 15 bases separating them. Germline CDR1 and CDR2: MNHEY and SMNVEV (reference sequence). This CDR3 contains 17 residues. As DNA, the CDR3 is TGTGCCAGCAGTTTGGGATGGGGGGGCGCAGCCAAAAACATTCAGTACTTC. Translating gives CASSLGWGGAAKNIQYF.